This T cell receptor beta chain was sequenced during a study of identical twins (dated by TCRdb to the mid-2010s). Background for the entire study: To test whether fetal clonotypes persist, this study deep-sequenced TCR alpha and beta repertoires from monozygotic twins, from unrelated adults of various ages, and from cord blood. Replicate twin experiments were performed at different times using different library preparation protocols to rule out contamination. Summary of the overall study and its limitations: Because the same donors could not be followed over many years, the conclusions relied on cross-sectional statistical analysis. Invariant T cells such as MAIT and iNKT could partly confound zero-insertion analyses, although diverse VJ usage argued against such confounding for most clonotypes. In monozygotic twins, recombination models systematically underestimated out-of-frame TCR alpha sharing, but the models matched the sharing seen between unrelated individuals. Abundant cord blood beta clonotypes had fewer insertions, young adult naive repertoires showed a similar but weaker trend, and memory repertoires showed no such trend. Compared with coincidental sharing between unrelated individuals, out-of-frame TCR alpha sequences shared between twins had an excess of sequences with low generation probability. In beta out-of-frame sequences, excess twin sharing was weaker, because having fewer shared sequences lowered the signal-to-noise ratio.

Library preparation employed 5' RACE. Sequenced on an Illumina HiSeq 2000. A universal primer binding site was introduced by template switching, and a unique molecular identifier was present in the final cDNA, enabling accurate counting of TCR cDNA molecules. Specific primers in the conserved constant-segment region were used to synthesize first-strand cDNA for the TCR alpha and beta chains. To control for contamination, each cDNA library was double barcoded with a SMART-Mk sample barcode plus Illumina barcodes. Two successive PCR steps introduced TruSeq adapter sequences along with Illumina sample barcodes. The TCR alpha and beta cDNA libraries were sequenced on the Illumina HiSeq platform using custom primers. The study's own analysis went as follows. Raw reads were processed with MiGEC to extract unique molecular identifiers, and MiXCR was used to determine CDR3 positions. Recombination models were inferred per individual with the repgenHMM and IGoR tools using an EM algorithm. The tcR package in R was used for shared clonotype analysis, with sharing normalized by the product of cloneset sizes. Out-of-frame nonproductive sequences were analyzed to study raw recombination free of thymic and clonal selection effects. The raw public reads went through TCRdb reprocessing: fastp at Q25, MiXCR clone calling, in-frame beta chains kept. Duplicate CDR3 protein sequences are folded into a single record with the most common DNA and genes. TCRdb, not the original authors, processed these V and J calls. For this sample there are 1.5 million to 2 million distinct CDR3 sequences; less than 40% appear just once. About 0.27% of the sample is held by the ten biggest clonotypes.

All donors were healthy Caucasians. This clonotype was seen a handful of times. Its recognized antigen is unknown. No base qualities exist here, and no much larger clone lies one base off it. The sample consisted of cord blood. This TCR derives from a newborn girl in good health.

The sequence in DNA is TGTGCCAGTAGTATTAGGGACAGGGTGGACAATGAGCAGTTCTTC. The translation is CASSIRDRVDNEQFF. The sequence is built from TRBV19 and TRBJ2-1, and 9 junctional nucleotides match TRBD1. Unmatched junction bases come to 5, with V trimmed by 3 bases and J by 5 bases. The CDR3 sequence holds 15 residues, the cysteine and phenylalanine included. Kept here is only the CDR3 DNA, which spans 45 bases and is read in frame from base 1. CDR1 and CDR2, per the germline V gene (reference sequence), are LNHDA and SQIVND.